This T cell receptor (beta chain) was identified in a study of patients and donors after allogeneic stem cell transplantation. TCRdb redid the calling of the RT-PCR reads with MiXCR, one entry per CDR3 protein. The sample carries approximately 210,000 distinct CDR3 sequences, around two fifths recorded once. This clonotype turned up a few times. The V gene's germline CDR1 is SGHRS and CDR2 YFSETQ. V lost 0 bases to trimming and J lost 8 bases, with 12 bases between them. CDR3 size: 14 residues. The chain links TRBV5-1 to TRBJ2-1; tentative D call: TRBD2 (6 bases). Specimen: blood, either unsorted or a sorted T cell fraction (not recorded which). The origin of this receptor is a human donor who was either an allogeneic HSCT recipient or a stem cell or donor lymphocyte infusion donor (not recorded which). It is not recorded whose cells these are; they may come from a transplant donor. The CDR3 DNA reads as TGCGCCAGCAGCTTGGAGGGAGGAACTGATGAGCAGTTCTTC. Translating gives CASSLEGGTDEQFF.